Presented here are 2 T cell receptor beta chains from one specimen sequenced in a study of blood T cell repertoires in COVID-19. The data were produced by immunoSEQ multiplex PCR, yet TCRdb's version contains in-frame clones alone and is incomplete. The sample has about 330,000 clones; 80% to 90% are singletons. The source material was PBMCs or T cells enriched from blood (not recorded which). All receptors come from a woman aged 25-40 years who had recovered from COVID-19.

V and J are TRBV4-1 and TRBJ1-5; D may be TRBD1 (6 bases). Germline lookup yields CDR1 MGHRA and CDR2 YSYEKL. Trimming took off 0 bases at V and 5 bases at J, with 11 bases between the two ends. The CDR3 has 15 amino acids. CDR3 coding DNA: TGCGCCAGCAGCCAAGATGGGACACTTGATCAGCCCCAGCATTTT. Translated: CASSQDGTLDQPQHF.

DNA for the CDR3: TGTGCCAGCAGCTTAGATGGGACTACATACAATGAGCAGTTCTTC. Protein product: CASSLDGTTYNEQFF. V and J are TRBV7-9 and TRBJ2-1; 7 positions agree with TRBD2. There are 15 residues in the CDR3. Per germline, CDR1 SEHNR and CDR2 FQNEAQ (reference sequence). Unmatched junction bases numbered 4, after V lost 1 base and J lost 4 bases.